This T cell receptor (beta chain) was sequenced in a study of blood T cell repertoires in COVID-19. Study information: COVID-19 samples, acute and convalescent, were from the United States, Italy and Spain.

Data came from immunoSEQ multiplex PCR; TCRdb stores just in-frame clones and leaves some out. The table includes about 70,000 clones, about nine tenths detected once. The CDR3 totals 14 residues. From germline, CDR1 is SNHLY and CDR2 FYNNEI. Losses at the gene ends were 6 bases for V and 10 bases for J; bases not matched to a gene: 12. Material: peripheral blood. The TCR sequence derives from a woman between 65 and 79 years old with acute or convalescent COVID-19. J is TRBJ1-2 and V is TRBV2; 9 positions agree with TRBD1. CDR3 DNA sequence: TGTGCCAGCAGCGTAGACCGGACAGGGGCTGACTACACCTTC. As protein: CASSVDRTGADYTF.